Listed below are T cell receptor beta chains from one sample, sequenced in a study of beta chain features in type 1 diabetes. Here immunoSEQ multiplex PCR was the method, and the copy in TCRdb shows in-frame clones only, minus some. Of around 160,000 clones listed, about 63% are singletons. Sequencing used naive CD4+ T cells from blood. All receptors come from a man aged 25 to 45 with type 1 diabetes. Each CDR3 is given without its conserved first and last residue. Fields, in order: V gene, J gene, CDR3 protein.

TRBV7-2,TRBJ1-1,ASSLPVKGVATEAF
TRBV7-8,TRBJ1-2,ASSLAGRANYGYT
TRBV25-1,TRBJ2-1,ASIAGPAYNEQF
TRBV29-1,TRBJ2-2,SATDRGIDTGELF
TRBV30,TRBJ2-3,AWAPGQKTDTQY
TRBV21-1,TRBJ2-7,ASSLRREAVAPYEQY
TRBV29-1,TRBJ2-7,SARTGIGYEQY
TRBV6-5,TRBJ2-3,ASSYSGASTDTQY
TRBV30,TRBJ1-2,AWSGLSDYGYT
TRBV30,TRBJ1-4,AWSVDATNEKLF
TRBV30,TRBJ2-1,AGSRDPYNEQF
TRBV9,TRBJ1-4,ASSPTTGGPDGGNEKLF
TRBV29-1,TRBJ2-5,SVAFEGRPPETQY
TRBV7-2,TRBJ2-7,ASSLDLAVYEQY
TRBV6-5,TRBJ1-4,ASSYSGSTNEKLF
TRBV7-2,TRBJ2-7,ASSLTGPGALSYEQY
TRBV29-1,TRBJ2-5,SVSGQGVQETQY
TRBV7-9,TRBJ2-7,ASSFDDSYEQY
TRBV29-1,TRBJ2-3,SVEAAGGTDTQY
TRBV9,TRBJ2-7,ASSVDLVHEQY
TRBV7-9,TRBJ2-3,ASSLALAGSTDTQY
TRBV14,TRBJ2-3,ASSRAGGWDTQY
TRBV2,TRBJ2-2,ASRIAQGELF
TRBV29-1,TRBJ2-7,SVAGIEQY
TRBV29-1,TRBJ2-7,SVEGQENEQY
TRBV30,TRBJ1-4,AWSPGQGKGEKLF
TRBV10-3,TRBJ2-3,AISESQGIWDTQY
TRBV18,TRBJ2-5,ASSPQETQY
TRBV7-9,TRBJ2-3,ASSRDSRADTQY
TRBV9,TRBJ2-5,ASSVGWGKEETQY
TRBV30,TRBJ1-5,AWSAKGDWDQPQH
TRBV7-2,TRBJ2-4,ASSLAGRDIQY